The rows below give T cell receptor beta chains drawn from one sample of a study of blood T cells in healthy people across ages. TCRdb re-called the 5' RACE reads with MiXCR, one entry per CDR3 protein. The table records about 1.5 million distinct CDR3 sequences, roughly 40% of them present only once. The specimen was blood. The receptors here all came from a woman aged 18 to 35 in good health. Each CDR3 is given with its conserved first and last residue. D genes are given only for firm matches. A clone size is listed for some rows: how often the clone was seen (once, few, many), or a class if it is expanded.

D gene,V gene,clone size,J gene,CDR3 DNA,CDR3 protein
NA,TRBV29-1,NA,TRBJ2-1,TGCAGCGTTGAAATGTCCAGTGGGAGGATCTCCTACGAGCAGTTCTTC,CSVEMSSGRISYEQFF
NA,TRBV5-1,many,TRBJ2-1,TGCGCCAGCAGCTTGGTCGGACCCTACAATGAGCAGTTCTTC,CASSLVGPYNEQFF
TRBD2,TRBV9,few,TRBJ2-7,TGTGCCAGCAGCGTAGAAAGCGGGGACTCCTACGAGCAGTACTTC,CASSVESGDSYEQYF
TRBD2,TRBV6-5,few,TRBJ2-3,TGTGCCAGCAGGACGGGCGGGGGGGGGACAGATACGCAGTATTTT,CASRTGGGGTDTQYF
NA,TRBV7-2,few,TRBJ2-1,TGTGCCAGCAGCTTAAGGCTAGCTGGTGACTATGAGCAGTTCTTC,CASSLRLAGDYEQFF
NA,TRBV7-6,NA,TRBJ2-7,TGTGCCAGCAGCGTAGGCGGCTTCTCCTACGAGCAGTACTTC,CASSVGGFSYEQYF
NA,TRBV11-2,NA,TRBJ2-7,TGTGCCAGCAGTACGGGGGAAGGGACCTACGAGCAGTACTTC,CASSTGEGTYEQYF
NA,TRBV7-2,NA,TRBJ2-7,TGTGCCAGCAGCCTAGGACAGCAGAGTGGGAGTTACGAGCAGTACTTC,CASSLGQQSGSYEQYF
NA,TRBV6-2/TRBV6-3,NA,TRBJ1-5,TGTGCCAGCAGTTACAGGGCGGTTAATCAGCCCCAGCATTTT,CASSYRAVNQPQHF
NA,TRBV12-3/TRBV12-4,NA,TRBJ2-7,TGTGCCAGCAGTGGGGGGCGGGGTGGCGAGCAGTACTTC,CASSGGRGGEQYF
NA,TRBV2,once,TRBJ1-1,TGTGCCAGCAGGGATACAGATCAGAACACTGAAGCTTTCTTT,CASRDTDQNTEAFF
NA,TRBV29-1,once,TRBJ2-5,TGCAGCGTGGGGGGTGGAAGCGGAGGGACCCAGTACTTC,CSVGGGSGGTQYF
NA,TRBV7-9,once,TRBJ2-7,TGTGCCAGCAGCCCCCCCTGGCTAGCGTACGAGCAGTACTTC,CASSPPWLAYEQYF
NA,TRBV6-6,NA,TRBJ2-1,TGTGCGACAAGGGCGAGCTCCTACAATGAGCAGTTCTTC,CATRASSYNEQFF
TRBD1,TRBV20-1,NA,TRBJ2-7,TGCAGTGCTTCCGACAGGGGGCTTTACGAGCAGTACTTC,CSASDRGLYEQYF
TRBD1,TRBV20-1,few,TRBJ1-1,TGCAGTGCTGCGGACAGGGTGAACACTGAAGCTTTCTTT,CSAADRVNTEAFF
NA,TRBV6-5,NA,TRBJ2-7,TGTGCCAGCAGTTCCGTGGAAGAGGACGAGCAGTACTTC,CASSSVEEDEQYF
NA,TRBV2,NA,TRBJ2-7,TGTGCCAGCAGTGAAGGAGAGAAGGGGTTGATCTACGAGCAGTACTTC,CASSEGEKGLIYEQYF
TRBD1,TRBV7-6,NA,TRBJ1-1,TGTGCCAGCAGCTTAGGTCCGGACAGGGTGAACACTGAAGCTTTCTTT,CASSLGPDRVNTEAFF
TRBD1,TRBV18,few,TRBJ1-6,TGTGCCAGCTCACCGGTGGGACAGGGTGGTAATTCACCCCTCCACTTT,CASSPVGQGGNSPLHF
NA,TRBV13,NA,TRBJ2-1,TGTGCCAGCAGCCCACGGGACTTGTCCTACAATGAGCAGTTCTTC,CASSPRDLSYNEQFF
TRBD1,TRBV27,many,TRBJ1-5,TGTGCCAGCAGTTTCCGACAGGGTGGGAGCAATCAGCCCCAGCATTTT,CASSFRQGGSNQPQHF
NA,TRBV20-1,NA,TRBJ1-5,TGCAGTGCAAAGCATAGCAATCAGCCCCAGCATTTT,CSAKHSNQPQHF
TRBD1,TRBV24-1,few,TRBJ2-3,TGTGCCACCAGTGATATCGGGACAGGCACAGATACGCAGTATTTT,CATSDIGTGTDTQYF
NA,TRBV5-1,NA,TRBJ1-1,TGCGCCAGCAGCTTGGGCCACGGGGGACGGGGTCCTGAAGCTTTCTTT,CASSLGHGGRGPEAFF
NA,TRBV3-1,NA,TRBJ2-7,TGTGCCAGCAGCCAAGGGCAGGGGAGATCGGACGAGCAGTACTTC,CASSQGQGRSDEQYF
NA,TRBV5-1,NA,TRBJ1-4,TGCGCCAGCAGCCAGCAGGTCGGGGGTGAAAAACTGTTTTTT,CASSQQVGGEKLFF
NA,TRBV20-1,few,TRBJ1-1,TGCAGTGCCCTGACGGTCGGGAACACTGAAGCTTTCTTT,CSALTVGNTEAFF
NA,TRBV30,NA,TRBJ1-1,TGTGCCTGGAGTGTAATGTCTTGGGGCTTGAACACTGAAGCTTTCTTT,CAWSVMSWGLNTEAFF
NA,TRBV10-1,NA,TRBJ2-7,TGCGCCAGCAGTGAGGGGGGCATAAGGTCCTACGAGCAGTACTTC,CASSEGGIRSYEQYF
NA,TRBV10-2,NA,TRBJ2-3,TGCGCCACTACGACGACTAGAGAAAGCACAGATACGCAGTATTTT,CATTTTRESTDTQYF
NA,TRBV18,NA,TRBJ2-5,TGTGCCAGCTCACCCTTCACTCAAGAGACCCAGTACTTC,CASSPFTQETQYF
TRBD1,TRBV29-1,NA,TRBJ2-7,TGCAGCGCTGCAGGGGGAACGGACGAGCAGTACTTC,CSAAGGTDEQYF
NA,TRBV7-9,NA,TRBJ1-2,TGTGCCAGCAGCTTAGGGCTGTCGATTCCGGAAGCATATGGCTACACCTTC,CASSLGLSIPEAYGYTF
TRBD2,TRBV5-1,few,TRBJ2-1,TGCGCCAGCAGCTTGGGATTCAGTGGGAGGGTTAAGACCAATGAGCAGTTCTTC,CASSLGFSGRVKTNEQFF
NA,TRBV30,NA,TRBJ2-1,TGTGCCTGGAGTGTTCGGGGTAATGAGCAGTTCTTC,CAWSVRGNEQFF
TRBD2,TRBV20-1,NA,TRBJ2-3,TGCAGTGCTAGATCGCTAGCGGGGCCAAGCACAGATACGCAGTATTTT,CSARSLAGPSTDTQYF
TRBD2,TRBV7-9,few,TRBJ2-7,TGTGCCAGCAGCAAGGGGACTAGCGGGGAGTACGAGCAGTACTTC,CASSKGTSGEYEQYF